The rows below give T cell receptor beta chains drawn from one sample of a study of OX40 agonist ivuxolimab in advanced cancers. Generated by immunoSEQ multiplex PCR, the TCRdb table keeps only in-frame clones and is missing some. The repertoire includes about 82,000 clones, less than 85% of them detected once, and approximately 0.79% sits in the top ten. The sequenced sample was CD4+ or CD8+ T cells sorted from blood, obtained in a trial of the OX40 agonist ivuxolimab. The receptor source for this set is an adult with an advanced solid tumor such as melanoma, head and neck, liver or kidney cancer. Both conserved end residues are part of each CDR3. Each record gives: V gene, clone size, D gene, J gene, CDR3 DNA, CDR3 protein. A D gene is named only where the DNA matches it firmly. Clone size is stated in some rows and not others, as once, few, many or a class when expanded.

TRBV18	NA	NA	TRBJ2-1	TGTGCCAGCTCACCCTCCGGACTACTCAATGAGCAGTTCTTC	CASSPSGLLNEQFF
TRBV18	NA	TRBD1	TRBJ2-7	TGTGCCAGCTCACCAAACCCGACAGGGCTCGAGCAGTACTTC	CASSPNPTGLEQYF
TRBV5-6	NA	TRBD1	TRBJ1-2	TGTGCCAGCAGCTTGGACAGGGGTGGCTACACCTTC	CASSLDRGGYTF
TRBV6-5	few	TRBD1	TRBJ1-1	TGTGCCAGCAGTTACCAGACAGGGGGCAGGGGCACTGAAGCTTTCTTT	CASSYQTGGRGTEAFF
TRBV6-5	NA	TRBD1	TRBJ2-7	TGTGCCAGCACCGAGGGACAGGGGATATACGAGCAGTACTTC	CASTEGQGIYEQYF
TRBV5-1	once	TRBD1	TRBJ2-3	TGCGCCAGCAGCTTGGGGGACCGGGACAGACGCACAGATACGCAGTATTTT	CASSLGDRDRRTDTQYF
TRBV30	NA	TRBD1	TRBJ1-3	TGTGCCTGGAGTGGTGCAGGGGGCTTAGGAAACACCATATATTTT	CAWSGAGGLGNTIYF
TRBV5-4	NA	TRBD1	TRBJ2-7	TGTGCCAGCAGCTTGAAGGGGGCCCTCTACGAGCAGTACTTC	CASSLKGALYEQYF
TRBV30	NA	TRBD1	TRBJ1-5	TGTGCCTGGAGTGTAGGGGGCGCGACCCAGCCCCAGCATTTT	CAWSVGGATQPQHF
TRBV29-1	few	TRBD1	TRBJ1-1	TGCAGCGTTGCCACAGGGGGCCCGAACACTGAAGCTTTCTTT	CSVATGGPNTEAFF